The clone carrying this T cell receptor beta chain was seen only a few times. Its antigen is not known. These data belong to a study of T cell repertoires in cytomegalovirus infection. TCRdb independently ran MiXCR on the reads; one entry per CDR3 protein. The data show about 400,000 distinct CDR3 sequences, 34% seen once. CDR1 MNHEY and CDR2 SVGEGT come from the germline V gene. V lost 0 bases, J lost 2 bases, and 14 bases lay in between. This CDR3 region has 16 residues. The sequence was obtained from a human donor in good health (CMV status not recorded). Some clones in this sample may be carry-over from other donors' samples. The sample in question was cultured PBMCs, obtained from culture after CMV antigen stimulation. The J gene is TRBJ2-7, the V gene TRBV6-2 or TRBV6-3; D perhaps matches TRBD1 (6 bases). The CDR3 region is CASSYSGQGSAYEQYV. CDR3 coding DNA: TGTGCCAGCAGTTACTCGGGGCAGGGGAGCGCCTACGAGCAGTACGTC.